This is a list of T cell receptor beta chains from one sample in a study of control samples from healthy donors and cancer patients. Here immunoSEQ multiplex PCR was the method, and the copy in TCRdb shows in-frame clones only, minus some. This sample has about 65,000 clones, with about nine tenths found just once. Source material: PBMCs. The receptors come from a woman between 50 and 59 years old with colorectal cancer. Both conserved end residues are trimmed from each CDR3. Fields, in order: clone size, V gene, CDR3 protein. Clone sizes are given selectively: once, few, many, or a class where the clone is expanded.

NA	TRBV3-1/TRBV3-2	ASSQQGKAF
NA	TRBV6-5	ASSYSAGTGSYEQY
NA	TRBV9	ASTLNWGPYGYT
NA	TRBV5-1	ASSGQGEYDYT
NA	TRBV5-5	ASSSGQGRDTEAF
few	TRBV19	ASRYIYGYT
NA	TRBV7-9	ASSPVAAENSPLH
NA	TRBV5-5	ASSLDTGRQNLYGYT
NA	TRBV5-1	ASSSLGVGEKLF
NA	TRBV18	ASSPRMWGQGEAF
NA	TRBV5-1	ASSLQGAWSNEQF
NA	TRBV14	ASSLYLFNEQF
NA	TRBV5-4	ASSLGGTGPYTDTQY
NA	TRBV11-2	ASSLVAGSGYT
few	TRBV19	ASSTDRFFPPGGEVRNEKLF
NA	TRBV7-9	ASSAKTGPSSGANVLT
NA	TRBV9	ASSVAGGRDTQY
NA	TRBV21-1	ASSRDQGQPTIVSGNTIY
NA	TRBV7-6	ASSLGGPMNTEAF
few	TRBV6-5	ASTGLGNEQF
NA	TRBV5-1	ASSPQKDTEAF
NA	TRBV2	ASRPLVWVEQF
once	TRBV18	ASSPPYPEKLF
NA	TRBV6-5	ASRSGQVGNQPQH
NA	TRBV3-1/TRBV3-2	ASSQDYPGELF
NA	TRBV6-5	ASRDQGALTEAF
once	TRBV15	ATSRERWRDRGDTGELF
few	TRBV4-1	ASSHRSDTGELF
NA	TRBV7-9	ASSPRIAGGETQY
NA	TRBV10-1	ASSEAGQGNTGELF
NA	TRBV19	ASSARASGGANYNEQF
NA	TRBV9	ASSTGRNRDLDQPQH
NA	TRBV12-3/TRBV12-4	ASRENTGGEAF
NA	TRBV6-5	ASEGGTNLNQPQH
NA	TRBV3-1/TRBV3-2	ASSQAMYNEQF
NA	TRBV5-1	ASSLSGVRGNTIY
NA	TRBV6-1	ATGVNRDGQETQY
NA	TRBV29-1	SVSQAGGLGF
once	TRBV3-1/TRBV3-2	ASSPGLGIYEQY
NA	TRBV2	ASSEALGGNQPQH
NA	TRBV5-6	ASYTDRGPNYGYT
few	TRBV5-6	ASSLSGPRGSSYNEQF